This is a list of T cell receptor beta chains from one sample in a study of blood T cell repertoires in COVID-19. Libraries were prepared by immunoSEQ multiplex PCR; TCRdb keeps only in-frame clonotypes and omits some of them. Among 40,000 to 55,000 clones listed, more than 75% were seen once. The sample taken for sequencing was peripheral blood. The origin of the receptors is a human donor with acute or convalescent COVID-19. The donor label of this sample is uncertain. The CDR3 runs from the conserved cysteine through the conserved F or W. D genes are given only for firm matches. The size entry is marked missing in some rows and otherwise reads once, few, many or a size class.

>TRBD1|TRBV28|TRBJ1-5|once
CASSFPDRYQPQHF
TGTGCCAGCAGTTTCCCGGACAGGTACCAGCCCCAGCATTTT
>-|TRBV19|TRBJ2-1|-
CASSIGQGEQFF
TGTGCCAGTAGTATAGGCCAGGGTGAGCAGTTCTTC
>TRBD1|TRBV6-5|TRBJ2-7|-
CASSYSISGGYEQYF
TGTGCCAGCAGTTACTCCATATCAGGGGGTTACGAGCAGTACTTC
>-|TRBV24-1|TRBJ2-2|-
CATSAARDTFTGELFF
TGTGCCACCAGTGCGGCCCGGGACACCTTCACCGGGGAGCTGTTTTTT
>-|TRBV11-2|TRBJ2-6|-
CASSLEGSSGANVLTF
TGTGCCAGCAGCTTAGAAGGGAGCTCTGGGGCCAACGTCCTGACTTTC
>TRBD2|TRBV19|TRBJ2-7|-
CASSTGFYGTSGTYKQYF
TGTGCCAGTAGTACAGGGTTTTACGGGACTAGCGGGACTTATAAGCAGTACTTC
>-|TRBV9|TRBJ2-5|-
CASSVESGGGETQYF
TGTGCCAGCAGCGTAGAGTCGGGGGGCGGAGAGACCCAGTACTTC
>TRBD1|TRBV6-5|TRBJ1-5|-
CASDPDRSNQPQHF
TGTGCCAGCGATCCGGACAGGAGCAATCAGCCCCAGCATTTT
>-|TRBV7-2|TRBJ2-3|-
CASSLRGRGTDTQYF
TGTGCCAGCAGCTTAAGGGGAAGGGGCACAGATACGCAGTATTTT
>TRBD2|TRBV7-2|TRBJ2-5|once
CASSLQLAGGPGETQYF
TGTGCCAGCAGCCTACAACTAGCGGGGGGTCCCGGAGAGACCCAGTACTTC
>-|TRBV7-9|TRBJ1-2|few
CASSLALTASDYGYTF
TGTGCCAGCAGCTTAGCGTTGACAGCAAGTGACTATGGCTACACCTTC
>-|TRBV6-5|TRBJ2-7|-
CASSYFRESGEQYF
TGTGCCAGCAGTTACTTCCGGGAGTCTGGTGAGCAGTACTTC
>-|TRBV5-1|TRBJ2-1|few
CASIEEDGSYNEQFF
TGCGCCAGCATAGAAGAGGATGGCTCCTACAATGAGCAGTTCTTC
>TRBD2|TRBV11-3|TRBJ2-1|once
CASSLLLAVDVYNEQFF
TGTGCCAGCAGCTTGCTACTAGCGGTAGATGTCTACAATGAGCAGTTCTTC
>-|TRBV19|TRBJ2-7|-
CASSLGLNYEQYF
TGTGCCAGTAGTTTAGGACTGAATTACGAGCAGTACTTC
>TRBD1|TRBV4-1|TRBJ1-4|-
CASSQDRTGANEKLFF
TGCGCCAGCAGCCAAGATAGGACAGGAGCTAATGAAAAACTGTTTTTT
>-|TRBV12-3/TRBV12-4|TRBJ2-1|-
CASSPQGMGEQFF
TGTGCCAGCAGTCCGCAGGGAATGGGTGAGCAGTTCTTC
>-|TRBV6-2/TRBV6-3|TRBJ1-6|-
CASSGLSLSPLHF
TGTGCCAGCAGCGGACTGTCTCTGTCACCCCTCCACTTT
>-|TRBV2|TRBJ1-5|-
CASSQGSNQPQHF
TGTGCCAGCAGCCAGGGTAGCAATCAGCCCCAGCATTTT
>-|TRBV4-2|TRBJ2-5|-
CASSRGQNQETQYF
TGTGCCAGCAGCCGCGGACAGAACCAAGAGACCCAGTACTTC
>-|TRBV5-7|TRBJ1-6|-
CASSLPHQGGGSPLHF
TGTGCCAGCAGCTTACCCCACCAGGGAGGCGGTTCACCCCTCCACTTT
>-|TRBV7-2|TRBJ2-5|few
CASREGTAQETQYF
TGTGCCAGCAGGGAGGGGACAGCTCAAGAGACCCAGTACTTC
>TRBD1|TRBV29-1|TRBJ1-1|-
CSVWGTGKINAFF
TGCAGCGTTTGGGGGACAGGGAAAATTAATGCTTTCTTT
>TRBD1|TRBV2|TRBJ2-5|-
CASLLGTAWETQYF
TGTGCCAGTCTTTTGGGGACAGCCTGGGAGACCCAGTACTTC
>-|TRBV6-2/TRBV6-3|TRBJ2-7|-
CASSSSGVGTYEQYF
TGTGCCAGCAGTTCGTCGGGCGTCGGGACCTACGAGCAGTACTTC
>-|TRBV6-2/TRBV6-3|TRBJ1-4|-
CASSDPDQEEKLFF
TGTGCCAGCAGTGACCCCGATCAGGAAGAAAAACTGTTTTTT
>-|TRBV6-2/TRBV6-3|TRBJ1-1|-
CASSYSSMAGEAFF
TGTGCCAGCAGTTACTCCTCGATGGCTGGTGAAGCTTTCTTT
>TRBD1|TRBV4-1|TRBJ1-4|-
CASSQDRLQGAIREKLFF
TGCGCCAGCAGCCAAGATAGGCTCCAGGGGGCGATTCGAGAAAAACTGTTTTTT
>-|TRBV29-1|TRBJ1-1|-
CSVGGTGLGDTEAFF
TGCAGCGTTGGGGGCACCGGGTTAGGGGACACTGAAGCTTTCTTT
>-|TRBV30|TRBJ2-3|-
CAWSTPPDTQYF
TGTGCCTGGAGCACTCCCCCAGATACGCAGTATTTT
>-|TRBV4-2|TRBJ2-2|once
CASSQDRGRGNTGELFF
TGTGCCAGCAGCCAAGATCGTGGCAGGGGAAACACCGGGGAGCTGTTTTTT
>-|TRBV29-1|TRBJ2-4|-
CSVTQPAKNIQYF
TGCAGCGTCACACAGCCAGCCAAAAACATTCAGTACTTC
>-|TRBV5-1|TRBJ2-3|-
CASSRLNTDTQYF
TGCGCCAGCAGCCGACTAAACACAGATACGCAGTATTTT